Following are 22 T cell receptor beta chains from one sample sequenced in a study of post-analysis software for immune sequencing data. Findings of the study overall: TRBV5-6, TRBV5-1 and TRBV20-1 were among roughly five TRBV segments more frequent in patients than controls.

These receptors have no identified antigens. The authors incorporated unique molecular identifiers into the TCR beta cDNA libraries. TCRdb reprocessed the PCR reads via MiXCR and lists one record per CDR3 protein. The table includes hundreds of thousands of distinct CDR3 sequences, 25% to 30% detected once. The sample comprised blood. All receptors come from a girl aged 10 to 17 with multiple sclerosis.

V usage is TRBV20-1 and J usage is TRBJ2-1; TRBD2 agrees at 12 bases. This CDR3 is built from 19 residues. With V trimmed by 0 bases and J by 0 bases, 9 bases remained unmatched. CDR1 is DFQATT and CDR2 is SNEGSKA in the germline V gene (reference sequence). The DNA of the CDR3 is TGCAGTGCTAGAGATCCTAGCGGGAGGGCCCTCAGCTCCTACAATGAGCAGTTCTTC. As protein: CSARDPSGRALSSYNEQFF.

This clonotype was counted many times. V gene TRBV18 combines with J gene TRBJ2-1; perhaps D is TRBD1 or TRBD2 (5 bases each). The V end was cut by 4 bases, the J end by 8 bases, with 12 bases between. CDR3 size: 13 residues. In germline, CDR1 is KGHSH, CDR2 LQKENI. The CDR3, as DNA: TGTGCCAGCTCACGAGCCCAGGGAGATGAGCAGTTCTTC. Its translation: CASSRAQGDEQFF.

This clonotype was observed a handful of times. The chain links TRBV28 to TRBJ2-3, with D unresolved. The V gene lost 3 bases and the J gene lost 0 bases, with 16 bases spanning the gap. The CDR3 is 17 residues long. CDR1 is MDHEN, CDR2 SYDVKM, per germline. The CDR3 bases are TGTGCCAGCAGTTTGAGGAATACAGTGACTAGCACAGATACGCAGTATTTT. Protein product: CASSLRNTVTSTDTQYF.

The chain employs TRBV6-5 and TRBJ2-1, with 9 bases aligning to TRBD2. The germline V gene encodes CDR1 MNHEY and CDR2 SVGAGI. The CDR3 has 16 residues. The V and J ends lost 0 bases and 8 bases, in that order; junction bases with no gene match: 8. CDR3 loop: CASSYSPSGDMDEQFF. The CDR3 nucleotides are TGTGCCAGCAGTTACTCCCCTAGCGGGGATATGGATGAGCAGTTCTTC.

This clonotype has more than one count but fewer than ten. The chain couples TRBV7-2 to TRBJ2-4; no definite D call. Germline V gives CDR1 SGHTA, CDR2 FQGNSA. The length of the CDR3 is 15 residues. The V end lost 1 base, the J end lost 8 bases, and 15 bases lay between the germline ends. CDR3 coding DNA: TGTGCCAGCAGCTTAGTCGGTAGCAGGACGGACATTCAGTACTTC. Translated: CASSLVGSRTDIQYF.

This chain connects TRBV6-5 to TRBJ1-5; D remains unclear. Germline-derived CDR1 and CDR2 are MNHEY and SVGAGI. The CDR3 has 15 amino acids. V lost 4 bases, J lost 7 bases, and 17 bases lay in between. The DNA of the CDR3 is TGTGCCAGCAGTTCCCATTCCGGGTCATTCCAGCCCCAGCATTTT. The encoded protein is CASSSHSGSFQPQHF.

On this clonotype: An end of the junction does not agree with germline; a read error may underlie this. The chain combines TRBV7-2 with TRBJ2-1; 7 bases match TRBD2. The CDR3 totals 16 residues. Germline V gene lookup returns CDR1 SGHTA and CDR2 FQGNSA. The CDR3 spells CAGSLWGGSNYNEQFF. The CDR3, as DNA: TGTGCCGGCAGCTTGTGGGGCGGGAGTAACTACAATGAGCAGTTCTTC.

This clonotype was picked up a small number of times. The rearrangement uses TRBV4-1 and TRBJ2-3; TRBD2 matches 7 bases. This CDR3 region has 15 residues. CDR1 and CDR2 (germline): MGHRA, YSYEKL. With 4 bases clipped from V and 5 bases from J, the junction kept 9 bases outside the gene matches. Written as DNA, the CDR3 is TGCGCCAGCAGCCCCCTAGGTGGCGGGGGAGATACGCAGTATTTT. Translation gives CASSPLGGGGDTQYF.

This clonotype was found a few times. This rearrangement joins TRBV14 to TRBJ2-3; D remains unclear. Germline CDR1 reads SGHDN; CDR2 reads FVKESK. The CDR3 loop spans 15 amino acids. Trimming stripped 1 base from V and 0 bases from J, with 8 bases between. The CDR3 spells CASSQAPRSTDTQYF. The CDR3 coding sequence is TGTGCCAGCAGCCAAGCACCTAGGAGCACAGATACGCAGTATTTT.

This sequence joins TRBV9 and TRBJ1-4; 9 bases match TRBD1. The germline gives CDR1 SGDLS, CDR2 YYNGEE. This CDR3 is 15 amino acids long. Trimming took 0 bases from V and 5 from J; bases not matched to a gene: 2. This CDR3 is CASSVDGTGNEKLFF. In DNA, the CDR3 is TGTGCCAGCAGCGTAGATGGGACAGGGAATGAAAAACTGTTTTTT.

The genes are TRBV12-3 or TRBV12-4 and TRBJ2-5, with D possibly matching TRBD2 (5 bases). V gave up 3 bases and J gave up 4 bases, with 12 bases separating them. The CDR3 is made up of 14 amino acids. CDR3 nucleotides: TGTGCCAGCAGTTTGGACTTAGGGTCAGAGACCCAGTACTTC. The encoded protein is CASSLDLGSETQYF.

This clonotype was observed a few times. The rearrangement uses TRBV6-5 and TRBJ2-5; D not certain. TRBJ2-7 explains the end of the DNA better; the J call may be wrong. Looked up from germline, CDR1 is MNHEY and CDR2 is SVGAGI. The length of the CDR3 is 12 residues. In DNA, the CDR3 is TGTGCCAGCAGTTACTCGAGGAACGAGCAGTACTTC. It is translated as CASSYSRNEQYF.

The rearrangement links TRBV9 to TRBJ2-3; 10 bases are a match to TRBD2. V trimming: 4 bases; J trimming: 2 bases; junction bases outside the gene matches: 7. Germline assignment: CDR1 SGDLS and CDR2 YYNGEE. The CDR3 sequence is 16 residues long. The CDR3 loop is CASSPLAGVHTDTQYF. The CDR3 DNA follows: TGTGCCAGCAGCCCCCTAGCGGGGGTCCACACAGATACGCAGTATTTT.

This sequence joins TRBV14 and TRBJ2-7, with D unclear. The CDR3 runs 14 residues. V lost 1 base to trimming and J lost 0 bases, with 7 bases between them. Germline V gene data show CDR1 as SGHDN and CDR2 as FVKESK. CDR3 in DNA: TGTGCCAGCAGCCAAGTTGGGGACTCCTACGAGCAGTACTTC. It encodes CASSQVGDSYEQYF.

Regarding this clonotype: Relative to the germline gene, one junction end is altered; a read error may explain this. The chain links TRBV5-1 to TRBJ1-2; D might be TRBD1 (6 bases). The germline CDR1 and CDR2 sequences are SGHRS and YFSETQ. CDR3 length equals 13 residues. In DNA, the CDR3 is TGCGCCAGCAGCCCGGGGGCGAACTATGGCTGCACCTTC. Encoded protein: CASSPGANYGCTF.

The rearrangement links TRBV29-1 to TRBJ2-1, with TRBD2 identical over 8 bases. CDR1 is SQVTM, CDR2 ANQGSEA, per germline. J lost 10 bases, V lost 3 bases, and 11 bases had no gene match. The CDR3 covers 14 residues. CDR3 loop: CSVDGGGTRGEQFF. CDR3 nucleotide sequence: TGCAGCGTTGACGGAGGAGGGACTAGGGGGGAGCAGTTCTTC.

This clonotype was detected only a few times. The chain links TRBV12-3 or TRBV12-4 to TRBJ1-1, with D maybe TRBD1 (6 bases). V was trimmed by 6 bases and J by 4 bases, leaving 15 bases between them. CDR3 length: 14 residues. The DNA of the CDR3 is TGTGCCAGCAGCTGGGGACCAGGGGTCACTGAAGCTTTCTTT. This translates into CASSWGPGVTEAFF.

In its sample, this clonotype was seen a few times. The chain recombines TRBV10-3 with TRBJ1-2; D not resolved. V was trimmed by 3 bases and J by 7 bases, leaving 15 bases between them. This CDR3 spans 14 amino acids. The germline CDR1 and CDR2 sequences are ENHRY and SYGVKD. DNA for the CDR3: TGTGCCATCAGTGATCCACGGATGCCTTTTGGCTACACCTTC. This codes for CAISDPRMPFGYTF.

The chain employs TRBV10-3 and TRBJ1-6; D remains unclear. V gave up 2 bases and J gave up 5 bases, with 13 bases separating them. Germline CDR1 ENHRY, CDR2 SYGVKD. There are 16 residues in the CDR3. The CDR3 nucleotides read TGTGCCATCAGTGAGACCCGGCCAGACAATAATTCACCCCTCCACTTT. Its protein product is CAISETRPDNNSPLHF.

This clonotype has a handful of counts. This chain connects TRBV12-3 or TRBV12-4 to TRBJ1-6; 7 bases fit TRBD1. Unmatched junction bases numbered 10, after V lost 5 bases and J lost 9 bases. The CDR3 is 15 residues long. The CDR3 loop is CASSPRQGRSSPLHF. CDR3 DNA: TGTGCCAGCAGTCCGCGACAGGGTCGAAGTTCACCCCTCCACTTT.

This clonotype was detected only a few times. This chain connects TRBV5-1 to TRBJ2-1, with D possibly matching TRBD1 (6 bases). Deletions cut 0 bases from V and 3 bases from J, with 7 bases between. The CDR3 is 14 amino acids. Germline V gene data show CDR1 as SGHRS and CDR2 as YFSETQ. CDR3 loop: CASSLEQGYNEQFF. In DNA, the CDR3 is TGCGCCAGCAGCTTGGAACAGGGCTACAATGAGCAGTTCTTC.

This clonotype was detected only a few times. CDR3 protein: CASSGWGGSYYGYTF. CDR3 DNA: TGTGCCAGCAGTGGATGGGGTGGGTCCTACTATGGCTACACCTTC. V and J are TRBV6-1 and TRBJ1-2; no definite D call. The CDR3 totals 15 residues. V was trimmed by 4 bases and J by 3 bases, leaving 15 bases between them. Germline values: CDR1 MNHNS, CDR2 SASEGT.